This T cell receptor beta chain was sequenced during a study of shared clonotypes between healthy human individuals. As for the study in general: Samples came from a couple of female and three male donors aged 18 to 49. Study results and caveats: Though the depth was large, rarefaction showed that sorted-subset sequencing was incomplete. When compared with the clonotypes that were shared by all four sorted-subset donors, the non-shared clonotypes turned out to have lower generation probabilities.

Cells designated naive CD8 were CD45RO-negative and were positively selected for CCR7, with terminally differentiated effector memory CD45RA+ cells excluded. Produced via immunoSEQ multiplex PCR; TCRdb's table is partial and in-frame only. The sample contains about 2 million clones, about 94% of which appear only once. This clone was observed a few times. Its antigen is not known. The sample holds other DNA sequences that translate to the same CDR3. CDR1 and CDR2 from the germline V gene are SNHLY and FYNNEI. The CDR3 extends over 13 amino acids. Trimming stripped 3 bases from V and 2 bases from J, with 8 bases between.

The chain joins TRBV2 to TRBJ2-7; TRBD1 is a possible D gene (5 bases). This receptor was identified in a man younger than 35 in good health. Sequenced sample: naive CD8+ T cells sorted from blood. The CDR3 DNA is TGTGCCAGCAGTGAGGGCAGGGCCTACGAGCAGTACTTC. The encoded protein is CASSEGRAYEQYF.